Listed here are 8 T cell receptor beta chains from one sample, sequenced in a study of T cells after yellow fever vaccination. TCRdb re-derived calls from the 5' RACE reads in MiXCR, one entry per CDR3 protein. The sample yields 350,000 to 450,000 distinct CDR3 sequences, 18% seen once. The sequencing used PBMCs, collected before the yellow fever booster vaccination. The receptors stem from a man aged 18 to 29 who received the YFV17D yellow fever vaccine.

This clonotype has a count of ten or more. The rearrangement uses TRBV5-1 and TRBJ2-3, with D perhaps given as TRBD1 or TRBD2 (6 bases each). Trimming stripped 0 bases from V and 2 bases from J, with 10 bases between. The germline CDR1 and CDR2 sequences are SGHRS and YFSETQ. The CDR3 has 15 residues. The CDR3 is CASSLAWGATDTQYF. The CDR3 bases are TGCGCCAGCAGCTTGGCCTGGGGGGCCACAGATACGCAGTATTTT.

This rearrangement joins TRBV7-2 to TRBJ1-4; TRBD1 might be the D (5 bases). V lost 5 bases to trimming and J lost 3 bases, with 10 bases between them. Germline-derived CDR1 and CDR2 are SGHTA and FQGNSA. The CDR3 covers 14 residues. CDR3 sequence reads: CASSRIGANEKLFF. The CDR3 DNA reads TGTGCCAGCAGCCGGATAGGGGCTAATGAAAAACTGTTTTTT.

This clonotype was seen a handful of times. The chain's CDR3 is CASSKDRGDGGETQYF. The CDR3 DNA reads TGTGCCAGCAGCAAAGATCGAGGGGACGGGGGAGAGACCCAGTACTTC. The chain carries TRBV21-1 and TRBJ2-5; TRBD1 reflects the table's D call only, with no check against the DNA. TRBV21-1 is marked as a pseudogene. This CDR3 contains 16 residues.

The CDR3: CASSLYPFPDREAGELFF. The CDR3 DNA sequence: TGCGCCAGCAGCCTCTACCCTTTTCCGGACAGGGAGGCCGGGGAGCTGTTTTTT. This sequence joins TRBV4-1 and TRBJ2-2; 8 bases match TRBD1. V shed 4 bases and J 6 bases; nucleotides not matched to a gene: 16. Germline V CDR1 and CDR2: MGHRA, YSYEKL. The CDR3 runs 18 residues.

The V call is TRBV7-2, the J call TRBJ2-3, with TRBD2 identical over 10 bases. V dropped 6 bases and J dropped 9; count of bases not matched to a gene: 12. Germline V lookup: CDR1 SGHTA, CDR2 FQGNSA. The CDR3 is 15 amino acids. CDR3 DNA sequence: TGTGCCAGCAGTTCGCTAGCGGGGGTCCAAGGGACGCAGTATTTT. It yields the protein CASSSLAGVQGTQYF.

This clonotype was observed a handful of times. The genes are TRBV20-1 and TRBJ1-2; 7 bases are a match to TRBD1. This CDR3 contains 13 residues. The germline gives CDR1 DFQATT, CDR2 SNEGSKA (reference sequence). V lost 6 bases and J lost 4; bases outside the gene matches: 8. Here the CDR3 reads CSANTGASYGYTF. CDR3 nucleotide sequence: TGCAGTGCAAACACAGGGGCCTCCTATGGCTACACCTTC.

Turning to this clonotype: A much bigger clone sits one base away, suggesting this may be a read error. The CDR3 loop is CSARLTSGVNEQFF. The CDR3 DNA sequence: TGCAGTGCTAGATTGACTAGCGGGGTCAATGAGCAGTTCTTC. The chain links TRBV20-1 to TRBJ2-1; TRBD2 agrees at 11 bases. In germline, CDR1 is DFQATT, CDR2 SNEGSKA (reference sequence). The V and J ends lost 2 bases and 6 bases, in that order; junction bases with no gene match: 3. The CDR3 sequence is 14 residues long.

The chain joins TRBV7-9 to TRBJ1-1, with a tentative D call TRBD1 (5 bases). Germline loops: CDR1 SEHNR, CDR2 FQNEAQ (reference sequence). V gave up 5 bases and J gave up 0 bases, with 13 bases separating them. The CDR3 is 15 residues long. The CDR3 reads CASSPLKGMNTEAFF. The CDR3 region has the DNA TGTGCCAGCAGCCCCTTGAAGGGGATGAACACTGAAGCTTTCTTT.